This note documents a single TCR beta chain sequence. Its antigen is unidentified. This sample was included in a study of lymphopenia after photon versus proton radiotherapy. Germline V lookup: CDR1 SGHAT, CDR2 FQNNGV. Trimming removed 6 bases at V and 0 bases at J, with 12 bases between. This CDR3 is 15 amino acids long. Generated by immunoSEQ multiplex PCR, the TCRdb table keeps only in-frame clones and is missing some. The sample holds around 63,000 clones, 70% to 90% seen once. Study observations and caveats: Proton therapy kept repertoires fairly stable, unlike photons, which gained effector/memory cells. Survival link was tested only in deceased patients; proton benefit remains a possibility. Post-nadir TCR diversity decline inversely tracked overall survival among those who died. Post-nadir diversity loss with photons came from oligoclonal expansion, particularly CD8+ Temra cells.

The sequence derives from a man aged 35-49 years with gastric cancer. The chain recombines TRBV11-2 with TRBJ1-3; D is unresolved. The sequenced sample was peripheral blood, obtained from a patient treated with photon-based radiotherapy. The CDR3 here is CASRPLGSSGNTIYF. The CDR3 nucleotides are TGTGCCAGCAGACCACTAGGGAGCTCTGGAAACACCATATATTTT.